This T cell receptor (beta chain) was identified during a study of cytomegalovirus exposure and HLA in healthy donors. Study-level points and caveats: There were 164 TCR beta chains listed as cytomegalovirus-associated. Productive rates of about 87% or about 30% were seen for most TCR beta V segments in an earlier analysis.

PCR amplification relied on 60 Vbeta primers (plus 13 Jbeta primers). Only in-frame clones appear in the TCRdb table, and some are missing; sequencing was by immunoSEQ multiplex PCR. The sample lists under 200,000 clones, 84% occurring once. V was clipped by 4 bases and J by 5 bases; unmatched bases: 12. The CDR3 runs 16 residues. Per the germline V gene, CDR1 is SGHKS and CDR2 is YYEKEE (reference sequence). Points on this clone: What it binds is unknown.

The chain is built from TRBV5-5 and TRBJ1-2; 9 bases are shared with TRBD1. The receptor's source is a man aged 50 to 59 in good health and CMV-seropositive. The source material was PBMCs. The CDR3 reads CASSGDSGTGRYGYTF. CDR3 in DNA: TGTGCCAGCAGCGGGGACTCCGGGACAGGGAGGTATGGCTACACCTTC.